This TCR beta chain was sequenced during a study of shared clonotypes between healthy human individuals. The study, taken as a whole, reports: It was anticipated that sequencing depth would influence how many clonotypes donors shared. Clonotypes shared by all four donors outscored non-shared clonotypes in generation probability.

Profiling relied on immunoSEQ multiplex PCR, and the TCRdb table lists in-frame clones only, not all of them. Counted here are roughly 2,000,000 clones, about 94% occurring once; the ten biggest clones make up 1.2%. As regards this clone: Its antigen is not identified.

The CDR3 extends over 20 amino acids. Germline lookup yields CDR1 MDHEN and CDR2 SYDVKM. J gave up 0 bases and V 2 bases, and 16 bases lay outside the gene matches. Terminally differentiated effector memory CD45RA+ cells were excluded from the naive CD8 cells, which were CD45RO-negative and positively selected for CCR7. The rearrangement uses TRBV28 and TRBJ2-3, with 8 positions matching TRBD2. The sequence derives from a man between 18 and 29 years old in good health. The sequencing input was naive CD8+ T cells sorted from blood. CDR3: CASSLRRLAGGFPSTDTQYF. The DNA of the CDR3 is TGTGCCAGCAGTTTAAGGAGACTGGCGGGGGGATTCCCAAGCACAGATACGCAGTATTTT.